A single sample is the source of the 11 T cell receptor delta chains below, sequenced in a study of γδ T cells in repeated Plasmodium falciparum infection. Bulk repertoires came from Vgamma9/Vdelta2+ or Vdelta2-negative gammadelta T cells flow-sorted from PBMC. TCRdb redid clone calling on the multiplex PCR reads using CATT. The sample lists about 48,000 delta-chain clones, 1.6% occurring once. The sample comprised gamma-delta T cells from blood. The origin of the receptors is a pool of human donors (malaria-infected and uninfected, not separated).

As concerns this clone: The protein that TCRdb holds for this DNA derives from a much larger clone and differs from the translated DNA at residue 3, which likely indicates a read error; the protein shown here is translated from the DNA. The gene calls are TRDV2 and TRDJ1; D gene unclear. As TCRdb names no J gene, one was assigned here on the basis of a DNA match to germline. Germline loops: CDR1 GEAIGNYY, CDR2 EKD. The CDR3 is 17 residues long. The CDR3 is CARDYLTRLNRTDKLIF. In nucleotides, the CDR3 is TGTGCCCGTGACTACCTAACTCGGTTAAACAGAACCGATAAACTCATCTTT.

Worth noting for this clone: TCRdb's listed protein matches a much larger clone and diverges from this DNA's translation at residue 14, likely through a read error; the protein shown comes from the DNA. The rearrangement uses TRDV1 and TRDJ1; a possible D gene is TRDD3 (5 bases). The J gene was not available in TCRdb and was assigned here by matching the DNA to germline segments. V dropped 0 bases and J dropped 4 bases, with 24 bases sitting between them. The CDR3 is 19 amino acids. Per germline, CDR1 TSWWSYY and CDR2 QGS. This CDR3 reads CALGELLSPRWGYIDKLIF. The CDR3 DNA reads as TGTGCTCTTGGGGAACTTCTCTCACCCCGATGGGGTTACATCGATAAACTCATCTTT.

This clone was seen a handful of times. The translation of this DNA and the TCRdb protein of a much larger clone differ at residue 11, probably owing to a read error; the protein shown here is translated from the DNA. The J gene is TRDJ1, the V gene TRDV1; D may be TRDD2 or TRDD3 (5 bases each). V dropped 0 bases and J dropped 7 bases, with 27 bases sitting between them. CDR1 is TSWWSYY and CDR2 is QGS in the germline V gene. The CDR3 consists of 19 residues. The CDR3 DNA sequence: TGTGCTCTTGGGGAACTAGTACCTACGGGGAATAAATTAATACGTAAACTCATCTTT. Its translation: CALGELVPTGNKLIRKLIF.

The sample holds many counts of this clone. TCRdb records a much larger clone's protein for this DNA, with a difference at residue 15 that likely arises from a read error; the protein given is the translation of the DNA. The chain has TRDV1 and TRDJ1; D may correspond to TRDD2 or TRDD3 (6 bases each). Trimming removed 5 bases at V and 7 bases at J, with 35 bases between. CDR1 and CDR2 from the germline V gene are TSWWSYY and QGS. The CDR3 has 20 residues. In DNA form, the CDR3 reads TGTGCTCTTGGGTCACAAGGCGGTCCTACGGCTCTGGGGATCACCCCTAAACTCATCTTT. Translation gives CALGSQGGPTALGITPKLIF.

Ten or more counts support this clone. Other DNA variants within this sample encode the same CDR3. The rearrangement links TRDV1 to TRDJ1; either TRDD2 or TRDD3 may supply D (7 bases each). Trimming pared 5 bases from V and 0 bases from J, leaving 25 bases between. CDR1 is TSWWSYY and CDR2 is QGS in the germline V gene. The CDR3 has 19 amino acids. The CDR3 coding sequence is TGTGCTCTTGGGAAGTTCCTACGGGGGATCCGAAGGTACACCGATAAACTCATCTTT. This sequence encodes CALGKFLRGIRRYTDKLIF.

About this clone: This may come from a read error, since a much larger clone is one base off. The chain recombines TRDV2 with TRDJ1; TRDD3 agrees at 8 bases. V was pared by 5 bases and J by 0 bases, with 13 bases of the junction left unmatched. There are 17 residues in the CDR3. Germline V lookup: CDR1 GEAIGNYY, CDR2 EKD. The CDR3 is CACVNLLGAQYTDKLIF. The CDR3 region has the DNA TGTGCCTGTGTCAACTTACTGGGGGCCCAGTACACCGATAAACTCATCTTT.

This clone was found a few times. TCRdb's entry gives the protein of a much larger clone, which mismatches this DNA's translation at residue 9, likely from a read error; the protein reported here is translated from the DNA. The CDR3 loop reads CALGERYPAGGWGIPPYTDKLIF. CDR3 nucleotides: TGTGCTCTTGGGGAACGGTATCCTGCAGGAGGGTGGGGGATACCCCCCTACACCGATAAACTCATCTTT. The chain carries TRDV1 and TRDJ1; 10 bases agree with TRDD3. No J gene was available from TCRdb, and it was assigned here by a germline match of the DNA. V lost 1 base to trimming and J lost 0 bases; unmatched junction nucleotides: 23. Germline CDR1 is TSWWSYY and CDR2 is QGS. The CDR3 has 23 amino acids.

This clone was seen a handful of times. One base separates it from a far larger clone, so it is likely a read error. No DNA is shown, since the ends of the CDR3 on it are uncertain; the CDR3 is the one TCRdb lists. V gene TRDV2 was called; the J gene was not; TRDD3, the table's D call, was not compared with the DNA. The germline gives CDR1 GEAIGNYY, CDR2 EKD. The CDR3 length is 19 residues, termini included. CDR3: CACDTVGIRNVPYTDKLIF.

This clone was counted a few times. A much larger clone differs by one base, so this may be a read error. V gene TRDV2 combines with J gene TRDJ1; D unclear. Since TCRdb gives no J gene, matching the DNA to germline was used here to assign it. This CDR3 has 19 amino acids. Looked up from germline, CDR1 is GEAIGNYY and CDR2 is EKD. The V gene lost 1 base and the J gene lost 4 bases, with 27 bases spanning the gap. The CDR3 region has the DNA TGTGCCTGTGACACGGTCTCCCCTGCGCGGCGACTACTCGTCGATAAACTCATCTTT. Translation gives CACDTVSPARRLLVDKLIF.

This clone was counted many times. At residue 4, the TCRdb protein and translated DNA are inconsistent; the protein given comes from the DNA. The chain is built from TRDV1 and TRDJ1, with D maybe TRDD2 (6 bases). CDR1 TSWWSYY and CDR2 QGS come from the germline V gene. The CDR3 has 19 amino acids. CDR3 bases: TGTGCTCTTTGGGAGTCCTACGGGTGGGCGGATGGCCACACCGATAAACTCATCTTT. Its translation is CALWESYGWADGHTDKLIF.

This clone was picked up a small number of times. TCRdb attributes to this sequence the protein of a much larger clone, which differs from the DNA translation at residue 5; a read error is likely, and the protein displayed is translated from the DNA. The chain recombines TRDV1 with TRDJ1, with D tentatively TRDD2 (7 bases). TCRdb gives no J gene; it was assigned here by matching the DNA to germline. The CDR3 runs to 21 residues. V was pared by 5 bases and J by 4 bases, with 35 bases between. Germline V CDR1 and CDR2: TSWWSYY, QGS. CDR3 protein: CALGKVFLPSTLGINSDKLIF. In DNA, the CDR3 is TGTGCTCTTGGGAAGGTATTCCTACCCTCAACGCTGGGGATCAATAGCGATAAACTCATCTTT.